A single T cell receptor beta chain is shown here with its context. The antigen remains undetermined. Clones were sequenced by immunoSEQ multiplex PCR, and TCRdb holds only the in-frame ones, with some missing. The sample lists around 310,000 clones; roughly 85% were seen once. The CDR3 covers 12 residues. Between the trimmed V and J ends, which lost 1 base and 5 bases, there was a span of 5 bases. Looked up from germline, CDR1 is SGHVS and CDR2 is FQNEAQ. The data were obtained in a study of cytotoxic CD8 clonotypes in ibrutinib-treated CLL. For the study at large: Complete response was seen in 2 patients and partial in approximately 24; some 12 progressed and around 14 stayed remitted after a median roughly six years. Once treatment had gone on for a median of around eleven months, range 6 to 36, response samples were drawn.

Study outcomes and limitations: There were few public clonotypes, and on treatment they contracted or stayed stable.

The TCR beta libraries used about 2 micrograms of genomic DNA that came from cryopreserved PBMCs. The material sequenced was PBMCs, taken before ibrutinib treatment. J is TRBJ1-1 and V is TRBV7-8; no reliable D call. This TCR derives from a human donor with chronic lymphocytic leukemia. The CDR3 nucleotides are TGTGCCAGCAGCTTAGTTGTTACTGAAGCTTTCTTT. This sequence encodes CASSLVVTEAFF.